This T cell receptor (beta chain) was documented in a study of T cell repertoires in cytomegalovirus infection. About the research overall: Both CMV infection and a matching HLA type were indicated by public TCR beta signatures. Broader study findings: Cumulated frequencies of public TCR beta families served to identify carriers of CMV plus the relevant HLA. Dominating the ex vivo response were TCR beta clonotypes that were CMV-specific and HLA-C-restricted.

This clonotype was seen ten or more times. Its antigen is unknown. One entry per CDR3 protein results from TCRdb running MiXCR on the reads. The repertoire holds fewer than 1,000,000 distinct CDR3 sequences, with around 30% as singletons. The TCR comes from a human donor in good health (CMV status not recorded). Some clones in this sample may be carry-over from other donors' samples. Sequenced material: cultured CD8+ T cells from PBMCs, taken from culture after CMV antigen stimulation.

Here the CDR3 reads CASSLGFQGRETQYF. The CDR3 nucleotides read TGTGCCAGCAGCTTAGGGTTTCAGGGTCGAGAGACCCAGTACTTC. J is TRBJ2-5 and V is TRBV7-6; D may be TRBD1 (5 bases). The CDR3 consists of 15 residues. Deletions cut 1 base from V and 4 bases from J, with 13 bases between. The V gene's germline CDR1 is SGHVS and CDR2 FNYEAQ. Full variable domain (missing parts from reference TRBV7-6 and TRBJ2-5): GAGVSQSPRYKVTKRGQDVALRCDPISGHVSLYWYRQALGQGPEFLTYFNYEAQQDKSGLPNDRFSAERPEGSISTLTIQRTEQRDSAMYRCASSLGFQGRETQYFGPGTRLLVL.